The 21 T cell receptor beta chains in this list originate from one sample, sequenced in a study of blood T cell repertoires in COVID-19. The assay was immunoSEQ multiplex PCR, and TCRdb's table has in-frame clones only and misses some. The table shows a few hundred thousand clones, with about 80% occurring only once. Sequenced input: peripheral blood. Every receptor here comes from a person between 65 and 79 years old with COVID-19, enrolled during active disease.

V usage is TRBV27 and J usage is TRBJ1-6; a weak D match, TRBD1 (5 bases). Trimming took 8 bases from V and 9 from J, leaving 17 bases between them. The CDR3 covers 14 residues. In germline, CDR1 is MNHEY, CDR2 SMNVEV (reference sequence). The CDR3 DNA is TGTGCCAGCGCCCTGGGGGGGAGAAGTTCACCCCTCCACTTT. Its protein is CASALGGRSSPLHF.

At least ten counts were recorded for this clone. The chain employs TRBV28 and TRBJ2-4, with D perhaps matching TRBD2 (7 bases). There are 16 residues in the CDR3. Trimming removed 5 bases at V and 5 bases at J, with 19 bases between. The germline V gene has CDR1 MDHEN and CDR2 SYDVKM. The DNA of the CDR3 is TGTGCCAGCAGTCCTCTAGCGGAGGGGGTGGAAAACATTCAGTACTTC. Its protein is CASSPLAEGVENIQYF.

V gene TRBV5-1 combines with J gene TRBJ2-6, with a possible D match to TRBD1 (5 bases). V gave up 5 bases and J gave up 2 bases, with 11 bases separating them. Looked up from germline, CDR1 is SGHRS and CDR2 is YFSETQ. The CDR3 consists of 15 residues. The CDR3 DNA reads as TGCGCCAGCAGGGGGCTTCCTCCTGGGGCCAACGTCCTGACTTTC. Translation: CASRGLPPGANVLTF.

The DNA for the CDR3 is TGTGCCAGCAGAGAACTAACGGAAATCGGGGAGCTGTTTTTT. Its translation is CASRELTEIGELFF. This chain connects TRBV6-4 to TRBJ2-2; D unresolved. V dropped 6 bases and J dropped 7 bases, with 15 bases sitting between them. Germline values: CDR1 MRHNA, CDR2 SNTAGT. CDR3 length: 14 residues.

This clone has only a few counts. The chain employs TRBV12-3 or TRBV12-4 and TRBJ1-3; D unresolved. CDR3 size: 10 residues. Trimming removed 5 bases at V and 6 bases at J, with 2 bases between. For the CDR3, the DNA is TGTGCCAGCAGTCAAAACACCATATATTTT. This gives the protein CASSQNTIYF.

The CDR3 sequence: CASSIDRGNTQYF. Written as DNA, the CDR3 is TGTGCCAGTAGTATCGACAGGGGAAATACGCAGTATTTT. The chain has TRBV19 and TRBJ2-3, with 8 bases identical to TRBD1. From germline, CDR1 is LNHDA and CDR2 SQIVND (reference sequence). V trimming: 3 bases; J trimming: 7 bases; junction bases outside the gene matches: 3. This CDR3 has 13 amino acids.

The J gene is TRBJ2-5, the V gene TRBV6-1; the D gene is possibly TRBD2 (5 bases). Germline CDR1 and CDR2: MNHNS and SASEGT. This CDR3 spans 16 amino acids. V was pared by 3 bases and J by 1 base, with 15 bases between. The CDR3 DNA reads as TGTGCCAGCAGTGAGTCGACGGGATGGGGCCAAGAGACCCAGTACTTC. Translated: CASSESTGWGQETQYF.

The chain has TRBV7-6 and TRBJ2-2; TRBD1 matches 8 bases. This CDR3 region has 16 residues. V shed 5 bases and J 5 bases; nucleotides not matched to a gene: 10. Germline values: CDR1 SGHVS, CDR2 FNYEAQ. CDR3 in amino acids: CASSGTGGVVTGELFF. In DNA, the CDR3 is TGTGCCAGCAGCGGGACAGGCGGTGTGGTAACCGGGGAGCTGTTTTTT.

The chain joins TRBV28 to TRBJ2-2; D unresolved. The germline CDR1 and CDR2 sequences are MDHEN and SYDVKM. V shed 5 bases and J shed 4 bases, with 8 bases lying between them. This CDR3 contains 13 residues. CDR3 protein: CASSQYSTGELFF. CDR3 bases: TGTGCCAGCAGTCAGTATTCCACCGGGGAGCTGTTTTTT.

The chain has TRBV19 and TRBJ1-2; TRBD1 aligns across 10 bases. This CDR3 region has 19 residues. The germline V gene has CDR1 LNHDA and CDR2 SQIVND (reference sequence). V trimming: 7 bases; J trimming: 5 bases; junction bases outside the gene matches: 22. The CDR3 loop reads CASTIVGPSGTGVVYGYTF. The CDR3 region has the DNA TGTGCCAGTACCATAGTGGGTCCGTCCGGGACAGGGGTGGTTTATGGCTACACCTTC.

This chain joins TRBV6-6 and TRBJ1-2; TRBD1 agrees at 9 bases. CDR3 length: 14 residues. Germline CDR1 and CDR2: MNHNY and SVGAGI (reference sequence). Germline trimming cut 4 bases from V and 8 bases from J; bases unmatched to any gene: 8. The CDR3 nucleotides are TGTGCCAGCAGTTCCCCGGGACAGGGTTCCGGCTACACCTTC. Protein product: CASSSPGQGSGYTF.

The CDR3 nucleotides read TGTGCCAGCAGCCAGGCCACCCAGGGGCAGTATTTT. This encodes CASSQATQGQYF. V usage is TRBV4-2 and J usage is TRBJ2-3, with D possibly being TRBD1 (5 bases). The germline V and J ends were trimmed by 3 bases and 11 bases, with 12 bases remaining between them. Germline CDR1 and CDR2: LGHNA and YNFKEQ. CDR3 length: 12 residues.

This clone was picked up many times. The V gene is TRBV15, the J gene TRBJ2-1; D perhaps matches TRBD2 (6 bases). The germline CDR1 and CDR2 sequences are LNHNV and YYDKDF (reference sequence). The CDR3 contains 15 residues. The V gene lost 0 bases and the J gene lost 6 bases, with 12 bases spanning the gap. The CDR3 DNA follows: TGTGCCACCAGCAGAGATCGGGGGACTCTCAATGAGCAGTTCTTC. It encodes CATSRDRGTLNEQFF.

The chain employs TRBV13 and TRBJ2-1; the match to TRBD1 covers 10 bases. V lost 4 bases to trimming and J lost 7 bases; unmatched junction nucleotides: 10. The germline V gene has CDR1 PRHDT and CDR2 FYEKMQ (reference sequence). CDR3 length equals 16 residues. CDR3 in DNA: TGTGCCAGCAGCTCCCTGGACAGGGGGGGTTTTAATGAGCAGTTCTTC. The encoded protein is CASSSLDRGGFNEQFF.

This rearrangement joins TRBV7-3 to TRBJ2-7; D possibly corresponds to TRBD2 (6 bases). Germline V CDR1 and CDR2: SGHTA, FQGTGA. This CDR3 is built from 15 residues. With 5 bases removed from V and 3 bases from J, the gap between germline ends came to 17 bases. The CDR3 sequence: CASSPGGAGDYEQYF. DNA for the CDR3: TGTGCCAGCAGCCCCGGCGGGGCAGGAGACTACGAGCAGTACTTC. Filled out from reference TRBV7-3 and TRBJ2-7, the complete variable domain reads GAGVSQTPSNKVTEKGKYVELRCDPISGHTALYWYRQSLGQGPEFLIYFQGTGAADDSGLPNDRFFAVRPEGSVSTLKIQRTERGDSAVYLCASSPGGAGDYEQYFGPGTRLTVT.

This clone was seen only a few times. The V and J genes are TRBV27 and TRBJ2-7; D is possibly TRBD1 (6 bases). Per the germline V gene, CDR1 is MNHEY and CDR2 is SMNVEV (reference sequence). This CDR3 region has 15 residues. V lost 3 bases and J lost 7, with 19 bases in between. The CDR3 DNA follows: TGTGCCAGCAGTTTGTCCGGGACAACCCCTTATGAGCAGTACTTC. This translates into CASSLSGTTPYEQYF.

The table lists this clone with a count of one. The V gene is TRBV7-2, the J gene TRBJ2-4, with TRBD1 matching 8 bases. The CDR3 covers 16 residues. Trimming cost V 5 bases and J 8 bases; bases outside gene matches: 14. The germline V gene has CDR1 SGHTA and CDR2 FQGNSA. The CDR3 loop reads CASSPGTGVPWDIQYF. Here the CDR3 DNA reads TGTGCCAGCAGCCCCGGGACAGGTGTCCCCTGGGACATTCAGTACTTC. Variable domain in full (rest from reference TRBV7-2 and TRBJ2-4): GAGVSQSPSNKVTEKGKDVELRCDPISGHTALYWYRQSLGQGLEFLIYFQGNSAPDKSGLPSDRFSAERTGGSVSTLTIQRTQQEDSAVYLCASSPGTGVPWDIQYFGAGTRLSVL.

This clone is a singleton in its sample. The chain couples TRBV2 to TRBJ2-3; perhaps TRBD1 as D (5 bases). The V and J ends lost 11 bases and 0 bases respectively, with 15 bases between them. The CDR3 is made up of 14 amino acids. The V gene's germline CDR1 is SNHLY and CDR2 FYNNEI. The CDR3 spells CADRQFQSTDTQYF. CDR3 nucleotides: TGTGCCGACCGACAGTTTCAAAGCACAGATACGCAGTATTTT.

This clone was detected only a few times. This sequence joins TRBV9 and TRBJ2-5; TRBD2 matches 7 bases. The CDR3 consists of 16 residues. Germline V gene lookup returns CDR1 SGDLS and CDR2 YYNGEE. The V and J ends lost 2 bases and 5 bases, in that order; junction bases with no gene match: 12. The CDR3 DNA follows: TGTGCCAGCAGCGTGCTAGCGGATGGGATAGGGGAGACCCAGTACTTC. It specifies CASSVLADGIGETQYF.

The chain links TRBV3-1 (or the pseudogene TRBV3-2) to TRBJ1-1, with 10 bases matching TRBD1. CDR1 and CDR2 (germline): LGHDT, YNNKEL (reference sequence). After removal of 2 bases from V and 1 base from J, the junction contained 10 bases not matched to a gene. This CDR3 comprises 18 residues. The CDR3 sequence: CASSQPTGGRFWNTEAFF. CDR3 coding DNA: TGTGCCAGCAGCCAACCGACAGGGGGCCGGTTTTGGAACACTGAAGCTTTCTTT.

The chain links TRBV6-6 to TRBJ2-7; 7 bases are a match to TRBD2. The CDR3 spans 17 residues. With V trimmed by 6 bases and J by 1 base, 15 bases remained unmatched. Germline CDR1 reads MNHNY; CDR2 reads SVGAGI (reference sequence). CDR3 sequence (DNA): TGTGCCAGCAGGCGAGGACTTGGCCAGGGAGGGTCCTACGAGCAGTACTTC. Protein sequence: CASRRGLGQGGSYEQYF.